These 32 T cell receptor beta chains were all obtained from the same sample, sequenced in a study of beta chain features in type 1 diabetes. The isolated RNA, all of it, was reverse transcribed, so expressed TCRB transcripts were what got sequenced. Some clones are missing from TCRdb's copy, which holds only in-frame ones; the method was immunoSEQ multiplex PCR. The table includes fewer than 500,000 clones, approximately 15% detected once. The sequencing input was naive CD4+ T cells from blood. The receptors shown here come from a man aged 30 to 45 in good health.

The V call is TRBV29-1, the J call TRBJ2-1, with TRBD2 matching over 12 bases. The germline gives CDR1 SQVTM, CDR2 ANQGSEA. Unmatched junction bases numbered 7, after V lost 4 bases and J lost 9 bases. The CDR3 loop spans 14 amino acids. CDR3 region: CSVVRTSGVGEQFF. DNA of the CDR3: TGCAGCGTTGTTAGGACTAGCGGGGTGGGTGAGCAGTTCTTC.

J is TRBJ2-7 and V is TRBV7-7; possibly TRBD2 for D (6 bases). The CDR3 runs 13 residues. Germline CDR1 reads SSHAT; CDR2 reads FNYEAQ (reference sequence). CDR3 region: CASSPASGDPLVV. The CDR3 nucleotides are TGTGCTAGCAGCCCCGCGTCGGGGGACCCATTAGTCGTC.

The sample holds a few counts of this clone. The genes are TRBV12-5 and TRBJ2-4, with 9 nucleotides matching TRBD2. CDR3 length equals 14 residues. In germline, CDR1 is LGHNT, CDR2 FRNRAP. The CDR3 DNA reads TGTGCGAGGTTACTAGCGGGAGCCAAAAACATTCAGTACTTC. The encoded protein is CARLLAGAKNIQYF.

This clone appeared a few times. CDR3 loop: CAWSHALGGSHRGETQYF. CDR3 nucleotides: TGTGCCTGGAGTCACGCCCTCGGCGGGAGCCATCGCGGAGAGACCCAGTACTTC. This chain uses TRBV30 with TRBJ2-5; TRBD2 aligns across 7 bases. The V gene end was trimmed by 2 bases and the J gene end by 4 bases; junction bases not matched to a gene: 19. The germline CDR1 and CDR2 sequences are GTSNPN and SVGIG (reference sequence). The CDR3 sequence is 18 residues long.

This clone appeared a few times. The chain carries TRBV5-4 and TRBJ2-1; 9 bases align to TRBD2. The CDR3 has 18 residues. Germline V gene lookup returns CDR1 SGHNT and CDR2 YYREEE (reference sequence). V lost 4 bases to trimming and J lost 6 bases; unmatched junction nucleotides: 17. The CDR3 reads CASSPSSGGRAVRNEQFF. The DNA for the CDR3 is TGTGCCAGCAGCCCATCGTCCGGCGGGAGGGCAGTTCGCAATGAGCAGTTCTTC.

The DNA of the CDR3 is TGTGCCAGCTCACTGCGGGACAGGGGCCACGAGCAGTACGTC. Amino acid sequence: CASSLRDRGHEQYV. V gene TRBV18 combines with J gene TRBJ2-7; 10 bases align to TRBD1. V trimming: 4 bases; J trimming: 5 bases; junction bases outside the gene matches: 5. The CDR3 runs to 14 residues. Germline V gives CDR1 KGHSH, CDR2 LQKENI.

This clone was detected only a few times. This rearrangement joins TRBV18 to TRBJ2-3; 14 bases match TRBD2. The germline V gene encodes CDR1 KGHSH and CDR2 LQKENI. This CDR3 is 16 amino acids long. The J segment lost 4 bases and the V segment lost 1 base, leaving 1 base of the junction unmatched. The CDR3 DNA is TGTGCCAGCTCACCACAGGGACTAGCGGGAGCAGATACGCAGTATTTT. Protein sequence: CASSPQGLAGADTQYF.

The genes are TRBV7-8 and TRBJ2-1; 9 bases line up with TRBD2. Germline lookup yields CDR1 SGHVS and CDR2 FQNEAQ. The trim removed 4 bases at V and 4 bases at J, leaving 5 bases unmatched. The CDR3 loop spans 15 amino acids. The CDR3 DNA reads TGTGCCAGCAGCTCCCCAGCGGGGGGATACAATGAGCAGTTCTTC. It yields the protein CASSSPAGGYNEQFF. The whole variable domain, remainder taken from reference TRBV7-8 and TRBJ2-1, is GAGVSQSPRYKVAKRGQDVALRCDPISGHVSLFWYQQALGQGPEFLTYFQNEAQLDKSGLPSDRFFAERPEGSVSTLKIQRTQQEDSAVYLCASSSPAGGYNEQFFGPGTRLTVL.

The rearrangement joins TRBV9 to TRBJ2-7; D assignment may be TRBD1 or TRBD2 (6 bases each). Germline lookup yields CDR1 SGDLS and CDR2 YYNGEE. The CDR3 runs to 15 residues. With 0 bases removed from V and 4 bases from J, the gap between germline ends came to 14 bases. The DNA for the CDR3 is TGTGCCAGCAGCGTAGTTTACGGGGGCAGGTACGAGCAGTACGTC. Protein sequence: CASSVVYGGRYEQYV.

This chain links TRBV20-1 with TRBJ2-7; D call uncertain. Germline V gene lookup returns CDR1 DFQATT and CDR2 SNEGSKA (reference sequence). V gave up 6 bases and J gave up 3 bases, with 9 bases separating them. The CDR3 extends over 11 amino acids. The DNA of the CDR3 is TGCAGTGCCGAGAGTCGCTACGAGCAGTACTTC. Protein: CSAESRYEQYF.

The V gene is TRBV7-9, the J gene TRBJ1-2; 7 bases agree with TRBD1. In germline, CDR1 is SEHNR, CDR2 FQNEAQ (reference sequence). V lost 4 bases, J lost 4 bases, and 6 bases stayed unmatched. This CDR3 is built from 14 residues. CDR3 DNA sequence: TGTGCCAGCAGCTCCAGGGGGGAGAGCTATGGCTACACCTTC. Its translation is CASSSRGESYGYTF. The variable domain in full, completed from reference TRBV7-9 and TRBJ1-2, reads DTGVSQNPRHKITKRGQNVTFRCDPISEHNRLYWYRQTLGQGPEFLTYFQNEAQLEKSRLLSDRFSAERPKGSFSTLEIQRTEQGDSAMYLCASSSRGESYGYTFGSGTRLTVV.

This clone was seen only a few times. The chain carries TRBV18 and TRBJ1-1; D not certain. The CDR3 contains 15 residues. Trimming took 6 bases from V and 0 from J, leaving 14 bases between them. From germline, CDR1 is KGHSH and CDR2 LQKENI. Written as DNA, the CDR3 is TGTGCCAGCTCGACCCGAGCCAGGTTGAACACTGAAGCTTTCTTT. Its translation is CASSTRARLNTEAFF.

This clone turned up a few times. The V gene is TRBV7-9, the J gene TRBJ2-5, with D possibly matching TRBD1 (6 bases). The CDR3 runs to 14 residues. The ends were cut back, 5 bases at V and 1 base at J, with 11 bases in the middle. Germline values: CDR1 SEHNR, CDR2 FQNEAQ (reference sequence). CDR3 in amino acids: CASSEQGSQETQYF. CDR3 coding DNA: TGTGCCAGCAGCGAACAGGGTTCCCAAGAGACCCAGTACTTC.

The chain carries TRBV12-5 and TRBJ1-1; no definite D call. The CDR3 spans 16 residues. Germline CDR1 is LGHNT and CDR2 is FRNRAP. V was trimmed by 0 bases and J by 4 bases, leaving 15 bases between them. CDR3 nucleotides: TGTGCTAGTGGTTTGGTACTGGCGGGGATGGGCACTGAAGCTTTCTTT. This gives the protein CASGLVLAGMGTEAFF.

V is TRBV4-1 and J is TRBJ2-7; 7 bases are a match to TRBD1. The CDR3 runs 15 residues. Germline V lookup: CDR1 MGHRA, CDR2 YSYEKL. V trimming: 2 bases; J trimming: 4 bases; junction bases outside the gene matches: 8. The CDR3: CASSQIGTDLYEQYF. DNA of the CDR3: TGCGCCAGCAGCCAAATCGGGACAGACCTTTACGAGCAGTACTTC.

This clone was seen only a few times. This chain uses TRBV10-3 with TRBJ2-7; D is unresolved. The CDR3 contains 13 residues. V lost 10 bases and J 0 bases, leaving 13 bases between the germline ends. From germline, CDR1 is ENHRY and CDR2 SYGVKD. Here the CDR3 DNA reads TGTGCCACACACTCCGTTTACTCCTACGAGCAGTACTTC. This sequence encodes CATHSVYSYEQYF.

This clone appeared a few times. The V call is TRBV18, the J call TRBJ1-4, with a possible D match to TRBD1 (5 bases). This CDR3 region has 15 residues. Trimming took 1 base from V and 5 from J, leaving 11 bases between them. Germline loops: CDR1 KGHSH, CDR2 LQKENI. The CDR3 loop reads CASSPRRGDNEKLFF. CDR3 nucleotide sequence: TGTGCCAGCTCACCACGAAGGGGTGACAATGAAAAACTGTTTTTT.

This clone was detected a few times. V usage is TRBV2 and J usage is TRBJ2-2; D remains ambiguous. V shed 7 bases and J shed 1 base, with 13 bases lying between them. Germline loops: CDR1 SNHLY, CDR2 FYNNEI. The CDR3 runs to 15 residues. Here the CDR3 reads CASNGPSLNTGELFF. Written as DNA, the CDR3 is TGTGCCAGCAACGGACCTTCCTTGAACACCGGGGAGCTGTTTTTT. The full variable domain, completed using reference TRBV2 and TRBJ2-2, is EPEVTQTPSHQVTQMGQEVILRCVPISNHLYFYWYRQILGQKVEFLVSFYNNEISEKSEIFDDQFSVERPDGSNFTLKIRSTKLEDSAMYFCASNGPSLNTGELFFGEGSRLTVL.

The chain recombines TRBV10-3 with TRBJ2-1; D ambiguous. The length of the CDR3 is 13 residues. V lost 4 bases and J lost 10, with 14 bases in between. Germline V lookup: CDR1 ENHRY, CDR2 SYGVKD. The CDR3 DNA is TGTGCCATCAGTGTTGTCGGTGACATGGAGCAGTTCTTC. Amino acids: CAISVVGDMEQFF.

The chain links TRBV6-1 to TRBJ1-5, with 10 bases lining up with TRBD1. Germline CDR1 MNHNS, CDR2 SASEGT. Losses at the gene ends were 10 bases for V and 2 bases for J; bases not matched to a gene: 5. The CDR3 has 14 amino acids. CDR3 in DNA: TGTGCCACCGCGACAGGGGGCGGCAATCAGCCCCAGCATTTT. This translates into CATATGGGNQPQHF.

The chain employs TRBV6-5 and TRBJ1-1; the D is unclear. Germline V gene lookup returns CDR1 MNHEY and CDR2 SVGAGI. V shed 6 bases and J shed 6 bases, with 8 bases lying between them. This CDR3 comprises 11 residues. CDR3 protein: CASRDWAEAFF. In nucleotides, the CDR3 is TGTGCCAGCAGAGACTGGGCTGAAGCTTTCTTT.

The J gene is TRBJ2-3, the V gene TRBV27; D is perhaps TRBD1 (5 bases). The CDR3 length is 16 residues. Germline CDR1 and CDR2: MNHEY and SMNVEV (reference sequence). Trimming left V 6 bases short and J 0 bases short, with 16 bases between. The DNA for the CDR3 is TGTGCCAGCAGAGAATACCAGGGTCGTAGCACAGATACGCAGTATTTT. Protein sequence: CASREYQGRSTDTQYF.

CDR3 residues: CASSSGLASGTDTQYF. The CDR3 region has the DNA TGCGCCAGCAGCTCCGGACTAGCGTCTGGCACAGATACGCAGTATTTT. The rearrangement uses TRBV5-1 and TRBJ2-3, with 9 bases matching TRBD2. Germline CDR1 is SGHRS and CDR2 is YFSETQ. The CDR3 has 16 amino acids. Losses at the gene ends were 3 bases for V and 1 base for J; bases not matched to a gene: 6.

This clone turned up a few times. CDR3 in amino acids: CASSEGTGGTGELFF. CDR3 DNA: TGTGCCAGCAGTGAAGGGACAGGGGGCACCGGGGAGCTGTTTTTT. This rearrangement joins TRBV2 to TRBJ2-2, with 10 bases that match TRBD1. CDR1 SNHLY and CDR2 FYNNEI come from the germline V gene. The CDR3 totals 15 residues. J lost 4 bases, V lost 1 base, and 0 bases had no gene match.

The CDR3 loop is CASSVLRQDGYTF. The CDR3 nucleotides read TGTGCCAGCAGCGTGCTACGACAGGATGGCTACACCTTC. The rearrangement joins TRBV5-6 to TRBJ1-2; tentative D call: TRBD1 (6 bases). Germline loops: CDR1 SGHDT, CDR2 YYEEEE. This CDR3 region has 13 residues. V gave up 4 bases and J gave up 6 bases, with 13 bases separating them.

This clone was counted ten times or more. The CDR3 here is CASSHDLRSEQFF. Written as DNA, the CDR3 is TGTGCCAGCAGCCACGATCTACGCAGTGAGCAGTTCTTC. This rearrangement joins TRBV14 to TRBJ2-1; D not resolved. Germline V lookup: CDR1 SGHDN, CDR2 FVKESK. Trimming stripped 3 bases from V and 9 bases from J, with 12 bases between. The CDR3 sequence is 13 residues long.

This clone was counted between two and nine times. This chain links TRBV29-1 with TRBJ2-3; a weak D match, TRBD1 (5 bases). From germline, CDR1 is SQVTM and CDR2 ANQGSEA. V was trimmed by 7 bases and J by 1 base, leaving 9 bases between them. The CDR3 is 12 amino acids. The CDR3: CSGVTGTDTQYF. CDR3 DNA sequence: TGCAGCGGTGTGACAGGCACAGATACGCAGTATTTT.

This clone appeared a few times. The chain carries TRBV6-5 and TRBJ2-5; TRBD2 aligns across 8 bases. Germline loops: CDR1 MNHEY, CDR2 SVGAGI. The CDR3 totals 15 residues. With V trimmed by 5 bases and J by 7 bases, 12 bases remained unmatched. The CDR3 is CASSPPQRERATQYF. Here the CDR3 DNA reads TGTGCCAGCAGTCCGCCACAGCGGGAGAGGGCGACCCAGTACTTC.

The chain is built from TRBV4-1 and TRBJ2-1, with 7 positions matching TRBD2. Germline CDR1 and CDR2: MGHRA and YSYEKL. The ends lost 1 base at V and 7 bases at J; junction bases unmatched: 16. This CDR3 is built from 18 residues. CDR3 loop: CASSQVRGLGGVGNEQFF. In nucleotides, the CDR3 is TGCGCCAGCAGCCAAGTTCGTGGACTAGGAGGGGTTGGGAATGAGCAGTTCTTC.

CDR3 DNA sequence: TGTGCCAGCAGCCCTAGATGGGGGACTAATGAAAAACTGTTTTTT. Translation: CASSPRWGTNEKLFF. The chain combines TRBV9 with TRBJ1-4, with D perhaps matching TRBD1 (5 bases). Trimming pared 4 bases from V and 2 bases from J, leaving 12 bases between. From germline, CDR1 is SGDLS and CDR2 YYNGEE. The CDR3 extends over 15 amino acids. The full variable domain, with the rest looked up from reference TRBV9 and TRBJ1-4, is DSGVTQTPKHLITATGQRVTLRCSPRSGDLSVYWYQQSLDQGLQFLIQYYNGEERAKGNILERFSAQQFPDLHSELNLSSLELGDSALYFCASSPRWGTNEKLFFGSGTQLSVL.

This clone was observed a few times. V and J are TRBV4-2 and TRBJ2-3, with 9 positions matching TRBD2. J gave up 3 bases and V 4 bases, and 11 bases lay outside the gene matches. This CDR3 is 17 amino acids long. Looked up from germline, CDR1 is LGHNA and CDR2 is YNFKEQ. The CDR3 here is CASSPQTSGTGTDTQYF. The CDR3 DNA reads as TGTGCCAGCAGCCCGCAGACTAGCGGAACGGGAACAGATACGCAGTATTTT.

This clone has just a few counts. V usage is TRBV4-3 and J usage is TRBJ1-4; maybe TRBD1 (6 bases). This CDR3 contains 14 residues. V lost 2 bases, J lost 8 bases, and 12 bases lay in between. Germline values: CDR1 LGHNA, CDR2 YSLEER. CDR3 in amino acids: CASSQFTGYEKLFF. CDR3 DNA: TGCGCCAGCAGCCAATTCACAGGGTACGAAAAACTGTTTTTT.